A single sample is the source of the 9 T cell receptor beta chains below, sequenced in a study of early T cells in non-severe SARS-CoV-2 infection. TCRdb re-called the 5' RACE reads through MiXCR, storing one row per CDR3 protein. The sample consists of some 30,000 distinct CDR3 sequences, around 5.9% of them appearing once. Sequenced material: whole blood. Every receptor here comes from an adult who was a healthcare worker with PCR-confirmed SARS-CoV-2 infection or an uninfected control (not recorded which).

This clonotype was detected a few times. The V and J genes are TRBV5-1 and TRBJ1-1; D gene ambiguous. V shed 1 base and J shed 4 bases, with 11 bases lying between them. Germline CDR1 is SGHRS and CDR2 is YFSETQ. This CDR3 contains 14 residues. CDR3 DNA sequence: TGCGCCAGCAGCTTGTACACCGAGGGCACTGAAGCTTTCTTT. Residues: CASSLYTEGTEAFF. Variable domain in full (rest from reference TRBV5-1 and TRBJ1-1): KAGVTQTPRYLIKTRGQQVTLSCSPISGHRSVSWYQQTPGQGLQFLFEYFSETQRNKGNFPGRFSGRQFSNSRSEMNVSTLELGDSALYLCASSLYTEGTEAFFGQGTRLTVV.

This clonotype has ten or more counts. J is TRBJ2-1 and V is TRBV20-1; a possible D gene is TRBD2 (6 bases). V lost 3 bases and J lost 6, with 18 bases in between. The V gene's germline CDR1 is DFQATT and CDR2 SNEGSKA (reference sequence). This CDR3 is built from 15 residues. CDR3 DNA sequence: TGCAGTGCTAGGCCTTTAACGGGGGATTTCAATGAGCAGTTCTTC. Amino acid sequence: CSARPLTGDFNEQFF.

Ten or more counts support this clonotype. V usage is TRBV29-1 and J usage is TRBJ1-5; perhaps TRBD1 as D (5 bases). Per the germline V gene, CDR1 is SQVTM and CDR2 is ANQGSEA. Deletions cut 4 bases from V and 4 bases from J, with 14 bases between. The CDR3 contains 14 residues. CDR3 protein: CSVAGSGMNQPQHF. Here the CDR3 DNA reads TGCAGCGTTGCTGGGTCAGGGATGAATCAGCCCCAGCATTTT.

In its sample, this clonotype was seen many times. This chain joins TRBV24-1 and TRBJ2-1, with 13 bases matching TRBD2. CDR3 length: 17 amino acids. The V gene end was trimmed by 4 bases and the J gene end by 6 bases; junction bases not matched to a gene: 8. The germline V gene has CDR1 KGHDR and CDR2 SFDVKD. CDR3: CATSDPITSGGVNEQFF. DNA for the CDR3: TGTGCCACCAGTGACCCTATTACTAGCGGGGGGGTCAATGAGCAGTTCTTC.

This clonotype was seen ten or more times. The rearrangement links TRBV28 to TRBJ1-1; the match to TRBD1 covers 7 bases. The V segment lost 2 bases and the J segment 1 base; nucleotides outside the gene matches: 4. The CDR3 extends over 15 amino acids. The V gene's germline CDR1 is MDHEN and CDR2 SYDVKM. CDR3 DNA: TGTGCCAGCAGTTTAGGGGGACAGTCGAACACTGAAGCTTTCTTT. Encoded protein: CASSLGGQSNTEAFF.

This clonotype was found many times. V gene TRBV18 combines with J gene TRBJ2-3, with 7 positions matching TRBD1. Per germline, CDR1 KGHSH and CDR2 LQKENI. This CDR3 region has 15 residues. V gave up 4 bases and J gave up 2 bases; unmatched junction bases: 6. Here the CDR3 reads CASSLPGQFTDTQYF. CDR3 DNA: TGTGCCAGCTCACTTCCGGGACAGTTCACAGATACGCAGTATTTT.

This clonotype came up many times. This chain connects TRBV25-1 to TRBJ1-6, with no clear D. Germline V gene sequence: CDR1 MGHDK, CDR2 SYGVNS. V was clipped by 1 base and J by 9 bases, with 13 bases between them. CDR3 size: 15 residues. CDR3 region: CASSESRTESSPLHF. The DNA for the CDR3 is TGTGCCAGCAGTGAATCCCGGACTGAGAGTTCACCCCTCCACTTT.

This clonotype was observed at least ten times. J is TRBJ1-5 and V is TRBV4-1; tentative D call: TRBD1 (5 bases). The CDR3 covers 15 residues. Deletions cut 0 bases from V and 6 bases from J, with 12 bases between. Germline CDR1 MGHRA, CDR2 YSYEKL. CDR3 sequence reads: CASSQDHPGPQPQHF. DNA of the CDR3: TGCGCCAGCAGCCAAGATCATCCAGGGCCTCAGCCCCAGCATTTT.

This clonotype was picked up many times. This rearrangement joins TRBV20-1 to TRBJ2-1; a possible D gene is TRBD2 (7 bases). The V gene's germline CDR1 is DFQATT and CDR2 SNEGSKA (reference sequence). V was shortened by 6 bases and J by 3 bases, with 12 bases between the two germline ends. The CDR3 covers 13 residues. CDR3 amino acids: CSARRGGYNEQFF. The DNA for the CDR3 is TGCAGTGCCAGGAGGGGGGGCTACAATGAGCAGTTCTTC.